These T cell receptor beta chains were read from a single sample in a study of blood T cell repertoires in COVID-19. Clones were read by immunoSEQ multiplex PCR, and TCRdb kept only the in-frame ones, dropping some. This sample carries approximately 300,000 clones, roughly nine tenths of them seen once, and the ten largest clones take roughly 10%. The sequenced material came from PBMCs or T cells enriched from blood (not recorded which). These receptors were taken from a young woman who had recovered from COVID-19. Each CDR3 is given with its conserved first and last residue.

j_call v_call cdr3_aa
TRBJ2-5 TRBV3-1/TRBV3-2 CASSQERPRGRETQYF
TRBJ1-2 TRBV7-9 CASSFSSRGANYGYTF
TRBJ2-3 TRBV15 CATSSVRGLDTQYF
TRBJ1-3 TRBV20-1 CSAREGNTIYF
TRBJ1-5 TRBV5-1 CASSAGLNQPQHF
TRBJ1-2 TRBV7-9 CASSLKLTGTRGFYGYTF
TRBJ2-5 TRBV25-1 CATGETQYF
TRBJ1-1 TRBV7-9 CASSLTTIQTEAFF
TRBJ2-7 TRBV5-8 CASSVGTGRDQYF
TRBJ2-7 TRBV29-1 CSGSRGYEQYF
TRBJ1-6 TRBV27 CASSLLSQVGSPLHF
TRBJ2-2 TRBV6-4 CASSGGTGGGTGELFF
TRBJ2-7 TRBV27 CASRIGGGLGEQYF
TRBJ2-1 TRBV3-1/TRBV3-2 CASSPFAGGDNEQFF
TRBJ2-1 TRBV5-6 CASSPFGGRSYNEQFF
TRBJ2-7 TRBV28 CASRRGTSGSFEQYF
TRBJ2-1 TRBV27 CASSPRGAVWVQSNEQFF
TRBJ2-7 TRBV25-1 CASSRQASYEQYF
TRBJ2-1 TRBV19 CASRSGTSGDRYNEQFF
TRBJ1-1 TRBV7-9 CASRNTTGGTEAFF
TRBJ2-3 TRBV5-5 CASSFGLDTDTQYF
TRBJ1-1 TRBV12-3/TRBV12-4 CASSLLDRTEAFF
TRBJ2-1 TRBV4-3 CASSLREYNEQFF
TRBJ1-2 TRBV19 CASSDEQGNYGYTF
TRBJ1-1 TRBV19 CASSIRGGGMNTEAFF
TRBJ1-2 TRBV7-2 CASSSPSRHYNYGYTF
TRBJ1-4 TRBV28 CASSRYSGTANEKLFF
TRBJ1-3 TRBV4-1 CASSAGPTGGNTIYF
TRBJ1-2 TRBV15 CATSRDLSGSYGYTF
TRBJ1-5 TRBV27 CASRREINQPQHF
TRBJ2-2 TRBV15 CATSRSGGLGTGELFF
TRBJ2-3 TRBV13 CASSARTGTSGRASTDTQYF
TRBJ1-4 TRBV2 CASRRDSDNEKLFF
TRBJ1-3 TRBV7-2 CASSLSGTERNTIYF
TRBJ2-7 TRBV15 CATSRDRVYEQYF
TRBJ1-6 TRBV7-9 CASSQTTGSESPLHF
TRBJ1-5 TRBV7-8 CASSLARGNSNQPQHF
TRBJ1-3 TRBV5-1 CASSPTDSAGNTIYF
TRBJ1-2 TRBV5-5 CASSLDRDYGYTF
TRBJ2-2 TRBV7-3 CASSLTTERRELFF
TRBJ1-3 TRBV18 CASSSVLARAGNTIYF
TRBJ2-2 TRBV2 CASSLGPGNTGELFF
TRBJ1-1 TRBV30 CAWTGQLNTEAFF
TRBJ1-2 TRBV5-4 CASSSGGAGEYGYTF
TRBJ2-1 TRBV27 CASSFDRYNEQFF
TRBJ1-4 TRBV28 CASRLFGSFNEKLFF
TRBJ2-1 TRBV19 CASSIRKGERYNEQFF
TRBJ2-5 TRBV29-1 CSVLEGGQETQYF
TRBJ1-1 TRBV10-3 CATYRGGGTEAFF
TRBJ1-2 TRBV4-1 CASSHPHGTGDGYTF
TRBJ2-7 TRBV21-1 CASSHWSGSPYEQYF
TRBJ1-2 TRBV5-6 CASSLEAGYGYTF
TRBJ2-7 TRBV6-5 CASSPWRAGLDEQYF
TRBJ1-4 TRBV5-6 CASSAYPDRDSLLFF
TRBJ1-5 TRBV28 CASRPTGGALGQPQHF
TRBJ2-7 TRBV7-9 CASSLGGPRYEQYF
TRBJ2-1 TRBV4-2 CASSQGTKYEVFDEQFF
TRBJ1-3 TRBV29-1 CSVGQVGDTIYF
TRBJ2-7 TRBV4-1 CASSQVGTSGILDEQYF
TRBJ2-5 TRBV10-3 CAISDPGQGETQYF